This entry lists 5 T cell receptor beta chains sequenced from one sample in a study of CD8+ T cells in alopecia areata. The sequencing template was cDNA reverse transcribed from extracted RNA. The repertoire was sequenced with immunoSEQ multiplex PCR; TCRdb's copy has only in-frame clones and lacks some. The table has 170,000 or so clones, over 50% seen once. This specimen was CD4+ T cells sorted from blood, taken at week 0. These receptors all come from a human donor with alopecia areata.

The gene calls are TRBV29-1 and TRBJ1-3, with 7 nucleotides matching TRBD1. Germline CDR1 is SQVTM and CDR2 is ANQGSEA. Trimming at V came to 7 bases and at J to 2 bases, leaving 5 bases not matched to a gene. The CDR3 is 13 residues long. The CDR3 loop reads CSAGDSTGNTIYF. CDR3 in DNA: TGCAGCGCAGGGGACAGTACTGGAAACACCATATATTTT.

V gene TRBV29-1 combines with J gene TRBJ2-7; D possibly matches TRBD1 or TRBD2 (5 bases each). Trimming left V 2 bases short and J 6 bases short, with 11 bases between. This CDR3 contains 12 residues. CDR1 and CDR2 from the germline V gene are SQVTM and ANQGSEA. The DNA for the CDR3 is TGCAGCGTTGAAATACCGAGGGGCGAGCAGTACTTC. Protein sequence: CSVEIPRGEQYF.

This sequence joins TRBV7-9 and TRBJ1-1, with a weak D call TRBD1 (6 bases). This CDR3 comprises 17 residues. Germline lookup yields CDR1 SEHNR and CDR2 FQNEAQ (reference sequence). The V and J ends lost 2 bases and 1 base respectively, with 17 bases between them. The chain's CDR3 is CASSLYPPGGRNTEAFF. CDR3 nucleotides: TGTGCCAGCAGCTTATATCCCCCGGGGGGCAGGAACACTGAAGCTTTCTTT.

The chain joins TRBV19 to TRBJ1-2; possible D gene TRBD1, 6 bases. CDR3 length equals 13 residues. Trimming took off 5 bases at V and 8 bases at J, with 15 bases between the two ends. The germline V gene has CDR1 LNHDA and CDR2 SQIVND (reference sequence). CDR3 amino acids: CASSPTEGGGYTF. The DNA for the CDR3 is TGTGCCAGTAGTCCGACCGAGGGGGGCGGCTACACCTTC.

The chain uses TRBV29-1 and TRBJ2-7; D is ambiguous. The CDR3 contains 11 residues. The germline CDR1 and CDR2 sequences are SQVTM and ANQGSEA. V was pared by 6 bases and J by 3 bases, with 9 bases between. DNA of the CDR3: TGCAGCGTAAGATCAGACTACGAGCAGTACTTC. Encoded protein: CSVRSDYEQYF.